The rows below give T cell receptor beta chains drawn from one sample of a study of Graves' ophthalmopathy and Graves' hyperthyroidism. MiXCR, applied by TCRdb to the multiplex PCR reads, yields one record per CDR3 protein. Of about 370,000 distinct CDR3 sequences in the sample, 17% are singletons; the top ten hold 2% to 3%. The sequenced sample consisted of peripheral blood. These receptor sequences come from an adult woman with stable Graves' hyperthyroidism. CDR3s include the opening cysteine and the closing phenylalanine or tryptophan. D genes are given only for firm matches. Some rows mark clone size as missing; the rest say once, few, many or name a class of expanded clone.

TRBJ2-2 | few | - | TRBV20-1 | TGCAGTGCTAGAGGGCAGACGGCCGGGGAGCTGTTTTTT | CSARGQTAGELFF
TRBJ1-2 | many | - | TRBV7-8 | TGTGCCAGCAGCTTGGTCCCCTATGGCTACACCTTC | CASSLVPYGYTF
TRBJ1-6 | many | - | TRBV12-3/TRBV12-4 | TGTGCCAGCACCCAAGGACGGGAATCACCCCTCCACTTT | CASTQGRESPLHF
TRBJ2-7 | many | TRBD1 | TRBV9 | TGTGCCAGCAGCGTAGGAGGGACAGGGGTTTACGAGCAGTACTTC | CASSVGGTGVYEQYF
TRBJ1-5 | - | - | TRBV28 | TGTGCCAGCAGTTTACGGGCAGAACATCAGCCTCAGCATTTT | CASSLRAEHQPQHF
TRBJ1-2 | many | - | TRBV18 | TGTGCCAGCTCAGAAGGCAGCTATGGCTACACCTTC | CASSEGSYGYTF
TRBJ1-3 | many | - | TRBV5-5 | TGTGCCAGCAGCTTAGGTCCGGGGACTGGAAACACCATATATTTT | CASSLGPGTGNTIYF
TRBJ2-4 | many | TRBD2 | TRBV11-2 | TGTGCCAGCAGCCCCTTAGCGGGAGCGGCGGACATTAAGTACTTC | CASSPLAGAADIKYF
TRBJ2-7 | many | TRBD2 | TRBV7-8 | TGTGCCAGCAGCTTTTCGACTAGCTCCTCTCTCGAGCAGTACTTC | CASSFSTSSSLEQYF
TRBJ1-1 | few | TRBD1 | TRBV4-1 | TGCGCCAGCAGCCCAAGGACAGGGAATATATTGAACACTGAAGCTTTCTTT | CASSPRTGNILNTEAFF
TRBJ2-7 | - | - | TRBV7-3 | TGTGCCAGCAGCTTACGGGCTAGAAGGGAGCAGTACTTC | CASSLRARREQYF
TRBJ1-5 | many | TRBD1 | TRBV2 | TGTGCCAGCAGTGAAGTGGGGACAGGCAATCAGCCCCAGCATTTT | CASSEVGTGNQPQHF